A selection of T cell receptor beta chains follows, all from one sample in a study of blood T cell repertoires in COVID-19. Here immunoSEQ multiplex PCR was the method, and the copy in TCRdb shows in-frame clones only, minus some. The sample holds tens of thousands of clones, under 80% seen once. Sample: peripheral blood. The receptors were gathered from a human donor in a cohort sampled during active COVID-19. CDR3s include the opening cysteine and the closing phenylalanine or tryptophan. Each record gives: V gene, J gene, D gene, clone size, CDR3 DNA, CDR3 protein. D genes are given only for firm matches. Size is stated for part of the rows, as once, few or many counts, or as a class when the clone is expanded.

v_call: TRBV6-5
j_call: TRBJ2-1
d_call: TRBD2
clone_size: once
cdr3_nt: TGTGCCAGCAGTTTCCCCGGACTAGGAGGAAACAATGAGCAGTTCTTC
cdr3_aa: CASSFPGLGGNNEQFF

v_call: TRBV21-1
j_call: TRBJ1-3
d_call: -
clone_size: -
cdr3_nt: TGTGCCAGCAGCACCTTACGGACAGGTAGAGGAAACACCATATATTTT
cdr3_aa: CASSTLRTGRGNTIYF

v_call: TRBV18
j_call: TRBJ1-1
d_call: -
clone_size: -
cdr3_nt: TGTGCCAGCTCACCACGGCGGCTAAATCAGGGGAACACTGAAGCTTTCTTT
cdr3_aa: CASSPRRLNQGNTEAFF

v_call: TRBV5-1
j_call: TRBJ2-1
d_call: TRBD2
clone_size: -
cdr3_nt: TGCGCCAGCAGCTTGGCGGCGGGAGGGCCCTATGAGCAGTTCTTC
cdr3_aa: CASSLAAGGPYEQFF

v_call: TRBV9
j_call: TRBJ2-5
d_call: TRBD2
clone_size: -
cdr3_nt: TGTGCCAGCAGCGTAGGCGAAGGGAGGGTGACCCAGTACTTC
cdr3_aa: CASSVGEGRVTQYF

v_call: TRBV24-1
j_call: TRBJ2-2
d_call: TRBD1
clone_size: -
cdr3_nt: TGTGCCACCAGTTCGCAGGGGGCTTCGACCGGGGAGCTGTTTTTT
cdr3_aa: CATSSQGASTGELFF

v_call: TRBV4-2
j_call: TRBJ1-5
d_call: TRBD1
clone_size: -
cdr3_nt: TGTGCCAGCAGCCAAGTCCCTCAGACAGGGGATCACAATCAGCCCCAGCATTTT
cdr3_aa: CASSQVPQTGDHNQPQHF

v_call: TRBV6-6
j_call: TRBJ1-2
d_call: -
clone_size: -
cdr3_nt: TGTGCCAGCAGTTACTCGAACGGGGGTGGCTACACCTTC
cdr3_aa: CASSYSNGGGYTF

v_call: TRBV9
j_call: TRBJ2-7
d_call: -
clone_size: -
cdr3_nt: TGTGCCAGCAGCCCCGCCAGCGTGTCCTACGAGCAGTACTTC
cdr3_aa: CASSPASVSYEQYF

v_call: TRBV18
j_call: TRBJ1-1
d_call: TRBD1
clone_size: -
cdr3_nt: TGTGCCAGCTCACCACCCGGGACAGACGAGGCTTTCTTT
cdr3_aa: CASSPPGTDEAFF

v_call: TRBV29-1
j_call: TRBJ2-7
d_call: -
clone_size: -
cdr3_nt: TGCAGCGTTGGTCTGGGGGGGGCTAAAAACTACGAGCAGTACTTC
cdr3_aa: CSVGLGGAKNYEQYF

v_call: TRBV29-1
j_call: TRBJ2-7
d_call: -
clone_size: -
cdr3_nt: TGCAGCGTCCAAGGGAAGCGGGCGAGCTCCTACGAGCAGTACTTC
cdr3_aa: CSVQGKRASSYEQYF

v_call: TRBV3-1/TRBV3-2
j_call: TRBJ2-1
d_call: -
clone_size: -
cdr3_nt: TGTGCCAGCAGCCAGGGACACCTATACAATGAGCAGTTCTTC
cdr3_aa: CASSQGHLYNEQFF

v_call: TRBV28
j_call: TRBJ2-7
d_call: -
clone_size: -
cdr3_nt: TGTGCCAGCAGTCTTCTACCCTCCTACGAGCAGTACTTC
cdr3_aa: CASSLLPSYEQYF

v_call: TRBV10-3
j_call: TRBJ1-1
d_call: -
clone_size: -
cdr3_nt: TGTGCCATCAGTGAGAGGCAGGCAAACACTGAAGCTTTCTTT
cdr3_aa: CAISERQANTEAFF

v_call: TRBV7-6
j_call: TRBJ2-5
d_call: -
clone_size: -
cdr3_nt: TGTGCCAGCAGCCCAAAGAGGGATGAGACCCAGTACTTC
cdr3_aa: CASSPKRDETQYF

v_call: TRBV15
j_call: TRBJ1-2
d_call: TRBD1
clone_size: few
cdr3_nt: TGTGCCACCAGCAGAACCCCCAAGACAGGGTATGACTATGGCTACACCTTC
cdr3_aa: CATSRTPKTGYDYGYTF

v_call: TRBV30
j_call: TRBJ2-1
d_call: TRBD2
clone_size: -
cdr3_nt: TGTGCCTGGAGCCGGACTAGCGGGAACTACAATGAGCAGTTCTTC
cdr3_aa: CAWSRTSGNYNEQFF

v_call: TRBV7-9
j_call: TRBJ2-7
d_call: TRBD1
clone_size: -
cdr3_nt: TGTGCCAGCGGGCCCGATGACAGGGGCTACGAGCAGTACTTC
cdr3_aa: CASGPDDRGYEQYF

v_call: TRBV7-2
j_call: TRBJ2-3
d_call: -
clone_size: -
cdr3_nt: TGTGCCAGCGGCCAGGGATGGACAGATACGCAGTATTTT
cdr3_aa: CASGQGWTDTQYF

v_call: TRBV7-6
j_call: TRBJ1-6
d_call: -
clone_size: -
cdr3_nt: TGTGCCAGCAGCTTATGGAGCTCCTATAATTCACCCCTCCACTTT
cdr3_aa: CASSLWSSYNSPLHF

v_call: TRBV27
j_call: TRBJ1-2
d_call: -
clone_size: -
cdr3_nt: TGTGCCAGCAGTTCAACGCCCAAGAACAGGGAGAGAACCTTC
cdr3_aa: CASSSTPKNRERTF

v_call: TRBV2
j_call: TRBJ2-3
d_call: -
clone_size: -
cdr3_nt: TGTGCCAGCACCAAGGGGGGAGGGCCGGGGTCAGATACGCAGTATTTT
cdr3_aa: CASTKGGGPGSDTQYF

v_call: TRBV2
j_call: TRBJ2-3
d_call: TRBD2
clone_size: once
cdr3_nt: TGTGCCGAGGGAGCGGGAGGGACCACAGATACGCAGTATTTT
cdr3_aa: CAEGAGGTTDTQYF

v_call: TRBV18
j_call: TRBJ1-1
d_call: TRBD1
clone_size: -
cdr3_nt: TGTGCCAGCTCACCTCAGACAGGGCGGTGGGACACTGAAGCTTTCTTT
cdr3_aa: CASSPQTGRWDTEAFF